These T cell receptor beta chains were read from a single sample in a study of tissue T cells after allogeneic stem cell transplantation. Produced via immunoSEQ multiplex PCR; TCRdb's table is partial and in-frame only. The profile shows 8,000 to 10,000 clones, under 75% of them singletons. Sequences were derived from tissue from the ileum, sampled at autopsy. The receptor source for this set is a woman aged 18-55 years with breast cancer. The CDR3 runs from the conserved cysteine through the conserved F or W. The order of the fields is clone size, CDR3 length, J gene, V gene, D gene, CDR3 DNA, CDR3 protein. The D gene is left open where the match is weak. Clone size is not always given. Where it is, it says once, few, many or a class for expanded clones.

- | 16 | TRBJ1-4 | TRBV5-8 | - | TGTGCCAGCAGCCCGACAGCAGTTGCAACTAATGAAAAACTGTTTTTT | CASSPTAVATNEKLFF
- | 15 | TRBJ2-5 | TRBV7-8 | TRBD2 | TGTGCCAGCAGTTCCTCCCGGGGGGGGGCAGAGACCCAGTACTTC | CASSSSRGGAETQYF
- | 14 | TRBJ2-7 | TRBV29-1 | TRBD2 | TGCAGCGTCAAGGGTTCTAGCGGTGGCGACGAGCAGTACTTC | CSVKGSSGGDEQYF
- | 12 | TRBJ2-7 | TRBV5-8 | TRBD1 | TGTGCCAGCAGCCGGGACAGATACGAGCAGTACTTC | CASSRDRYEQYF
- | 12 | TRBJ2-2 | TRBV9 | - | TGTGCCAGCAGCGTAGGGACCGGGGAGCTGTTTTTT | CASSVGTGELFF
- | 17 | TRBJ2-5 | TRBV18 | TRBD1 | TGTGCCAGCTCACCAATCGGGACAGGGCTATCAGGAGAGACCCAGTACTTC | CASSPIGTGLSGETQYF
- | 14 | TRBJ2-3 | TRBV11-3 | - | TGTGCCAGCAGCTTAGTAGCTAGCGCAGATACGCAGTATTTT | CASSLVASADTQYF
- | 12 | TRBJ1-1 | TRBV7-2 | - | TGTGCCAGCAGCTTACGGCCGGGCGAAGCTTTCTTT | CASSLRPGEAFF
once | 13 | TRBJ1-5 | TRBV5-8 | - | TGTGCCAGCAGCTTGGGGTTAAATCAGCCCCAGCATTTT | CASSLGLNQPQHF
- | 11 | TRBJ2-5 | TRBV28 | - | TGTGCCAGCAGCAGAGGGGATTGGTGGTACTTC | CASSRGDWWYF
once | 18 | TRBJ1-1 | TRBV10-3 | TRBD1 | TGTGCCATCAGTGAGTCACCGGGACAGGGGGCTTCGGTCACTGAAGCTTTCTTT | CAISESPGQGASVTEAFF
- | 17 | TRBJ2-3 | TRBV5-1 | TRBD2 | TGCGCCAGCAGCTTGGAGCCTAGCGGGGGGGTAACAGATACGCAGTATTTT | CASSLEPSGGVTDTQYF
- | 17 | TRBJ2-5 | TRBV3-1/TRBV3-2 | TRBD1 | TGTGCCAGCAGCCAAGATATAGAAGGGGGCTACCAAGAGACCCAGTACTTC | CASSQDIEGGYQETQYF
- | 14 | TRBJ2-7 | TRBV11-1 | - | TGTGCCAGCAGCTTTGCAGGGGTGAGGGACGAGCAGTACTTC | CASSFAGVRDEQYF
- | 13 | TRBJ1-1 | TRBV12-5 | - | TGTGCTAGTGGTTTAGAGTCGGGGACTGAAGCTTTCTTT | CASGLESGTEAFF
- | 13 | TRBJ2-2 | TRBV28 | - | TGTGCCAGCAAGGGGCAGGGGACCGGGGAGCTGTTTTTT | CASKGQGTGELFF
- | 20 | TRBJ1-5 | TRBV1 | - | TGCACCAGCAGCCAAGATATGACGTTTGATGACCCCTTCGGAAATCAGCCCCAGCATTTT | CTSSQDMTFDDPFGNQPQHF
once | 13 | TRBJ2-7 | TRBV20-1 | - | TGCAGTGCTAGTAGCCACAGAGCCTACGAGCAGTACTTC | CSASSHRAYEQYF
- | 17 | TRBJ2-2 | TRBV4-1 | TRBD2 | TGCGCCAGCAGCCAACGTGGCGGGGGATCGAACACCGGGGAGCTGTTTTTT | CASSQRGGGSNTGELFF
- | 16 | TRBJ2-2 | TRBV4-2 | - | TGTGCCAGCAGCCAAGGGGAGCGGCGATTGACCGGGGAGCTGTTTTTT | CASSQGERRLTGELFF
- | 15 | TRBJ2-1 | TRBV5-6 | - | TGTGCCAGCAGCTCTGGTCCCCTCTCCTACAATGAGCAGTTCTTC | CASSSGPLSYNEQFF
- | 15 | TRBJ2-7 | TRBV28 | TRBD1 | TGTGCCAGCAAAACCGGGACAGCCGCTCCTGGCGAGCAGTACTTC | CASKTGTAAPGEQYF
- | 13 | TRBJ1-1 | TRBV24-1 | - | - | CATSSSGWTEAFF